Following are 30 T cell receptor beta chains from one sample sequenced in a study of OX40 agonist ivuxolimab in advanced cancers. TCRdb's table, derived via immunoSEQ multiplex PCR, lists solely in-frame clones and lacks some. The table shows about 97,000 clones, with 85% to 90% occurring only once. The specimen was CD4+ or CD8+ T cells sorted from blood, collected in a trial of the OX40 agonist ivuxolimab. These receptors came from an adult with an advanced solid tumor such as melanoma, head and neck, liver or kidney cancer.

The chain couples TRBV18 to TRBJ1-1; 7 bases map to TRBD1. Germline V gives CDR1 KGHSH, CDR2 LQKENI. With 2 bases clipped from V and 6 bases from J, the junction kept 12 bases outside the gene matches. The CDR3 extends over 16 amino acids. The CDR3 DNA follows: TGTGCCAGCTCACCAAGGATGGACAGGTTGGGACCTGAAGCTTTCTTT. This sequence encodes CASSPRMDRLGPEAFF.

The rearrangement links TRBV30 to TRBJ2-7; unclear D gene. V was cut by 3 bases and J by 6 bases, with 15 bases left in between. The CDR3 covers 13 residues. Germline V gene data show CDR1 as GTSNPN and CDR2 as SVGIG (reference sequence). The CDR3 nucleotides read TGTGCCTGGAGGCCTCCTAACAGTCTCGAGCAGTACTTC. This gives the protein CAWRPPNSLEQYF.

This chain links TRBV11-3 with TRBJ2-3, with D uncertain. This CDR3 has 13 residues. In germline, CDR1 is SGHNT, CDR2 YENEEA. Trimming removed 4 bases at V and 3 bases at J, with 8 bases between. CDR3 amino acids: CASSSRWTDTQYF. Here the CDR3 DNA reads TGTGCCAGCAGCTCGAGATGGACAGATACGCAGTATTTT.

This chain joins TRBV5-1 and TRBJ1-3, with D unresolved. This CDR3 has 15 residues. V gave up 4 bases and J gave up 0 bases, with 11 bases separating them. Germline V gene lookup returns CDR1 SGHRS and CDR2 YFSETQ. CDR3 sequence (DNA): TGCGCCAGCAGCCTCTCGGGGAGCTCTGGAAACACCATATATTTT. This sequence encodes CASSLSGSSGNTIYF.

The chain uses TRBV7-2 and TRBJ2-7; 8 bases are a match to TRBD2. Losses at the gene ends were 5 bases for V and 4 bases for J; bases not matched to a gene: 13. There are 16 residues in the CDR3. Germline-derived CDR1 and CDR2 are SGHTA and FQGNSA. The CDR3, as DNA: TGTGCCAGCAGCCCCCCAAGGAGCGGGAGAAGGTACGAGCAGTACTTC. It is translated as CASSPPRSGRRYEQYF. Variable domain in full (rest from reference TRBV7-2 and TRBJ2-7): GAGVSQSPSNKVTEKGKDVELRCDPISGHTALYWYRQSLGQGLEFLIYFQGNSAPDKSGLPSDRFSAERTGGSVSTLTIQRTQQEDSAVYLCASSPPRSGRRYEQYFGPGTRLTVT.

This clone was counted a few times. The rearrangement links TRBV19 to TRBJ1-1; D is ambiguous. V gave up 3 bases and J gave up 4 bases, with 15 bases separating them. The CDR3 runs 15 residues. Looked up from germline, CDR1 is LNHDA and CDR2 is SQIVND (reference sequence). CDR3 sequence reads: CASSIFDSWGTEAFF. The CDR3 bases are TGTGCCAGTAGTATCTTTGACTCCTGGGGCACTGAAGCTTTCTTT.

This sequence joins TRBV10-3 and TRBJ2-1, with 9 bases aligning to TRBD2. The V gene's germline CDR1 is ENHRY and CDR2 SYGVKD. The V and J ends lost 7 bases and 8 bases, in that order; junction bases with no gene match: 9. This CDR3 has 14 residues. The CDR3: CAINRGGATYEQFF. CDR3 coding DNA: TGTGCCATCAACCGCGGGGGGGCCACCTATGAGCAGTTCTTC.

This chain joins TRBV7-2 and TRBJ1-1; D unresolved. From germline, CDR1 is SGHTA and CDR2 FQGNSA. Trimming took off 0 bases at V and 4 bases at J, with 12 bases between the two ends. This CDR3 is built from 15 residues. CDR3 DNA sequence: TGTGCCAGCAGCTTAGCGAGGACGGCGGGCACTGAAGCTTTCTTT. Its protein is CASSLARTAGTEAFF.

The CDR3 is CASSQVALAGPSDYEQYF. In DNA, the CDR3 is TGCGCCAGCAGCCAAGTGGCGCTAGCGGGGCCTTCCGACTACGAGCAGTACTTC. This chain connects TRBV4-1 to TRBJ2-7; 9 bases agree with TRBD2. Germline V gene data show CDR1 as MGHRA and CDR2 as YSYEKL. Trimming took 1 base from V and 3 from J; bases not matched to a gene: 13. This CDR3 is 18 amino acids long.

With respect to this clone: The sample has other DNA sequences that encode this CDR3 too. This chain joins TRBV7-9 and TRBJ2-3; D is possibly TRBD1 or TRBD2 (5 bases each). Germline CDR1 is SEHNR and CDR2 is FQNEAQ (reference sequence). The CDR3 consists of 11 residues. V was shortened by 6 bases and J by 4 bases, with 5 bases between the two germline ends. Here the CDR3 reads CASRGADTQYF. CDR3 DNA: TGTGCCAGCAGGGGGGCAGATACGCAGTATTTT.

This clone was found once. V usage is TRBV7-9 and J usage is TRBJ2-3; 7 nucleotides align to TRBD2. The CDR3 length is 18 residues. Trimming removed 1 base from V and 2 bases from J; junction bases left unmatched: 12. CDR1 is SEHNR, CDR2 FQNEAQ, per germline (reference sequence). The DNA of the CDR3 is TGTGCCAGCAGCTTAGTGGCGTCCCTCGGGAGGTCCACAGATACGCAGTATTTT. Translating it yields CASSLVASLGRSTDTQYF.

V usage is TRBV6-5 and J usage is TRBJ2-7; D may be TRBD1 (6 bases). Looked up from germline, CDR1 is MNHEY and CDR2 is SVGAGI. Trimming removed 5 bases from V and 6 bases from J, with 17 bases in between. The CDR3 is 14 amino acids. For the CDR3, the DNA is TGTGCCAGCAGTCCTGCAACAGGGCCTCGCGAGCAGTACTTC. This codes for CASSPATGPREQYF.

The table lists this clone with a count of one. The chain uses TRBV12-5 and TRBJ2-7; D gene ambiguous. Germline loops: CDR1 LGHNT, CDR2 FRNRAP. The CDR3 is 11 residues long. Deletions cut 1 base from V and 3 bases from J, with 1 base between. CDR3 sequence: CASGLGYEQYF. The CDR3 bases are TGTGCTAGTGGTTTGGGCTACGAGCAGTACTTC.

The V gene is TRBV9, the J gene TRBJ2-1, with 10 bases fitting TRBD2. The CDR3 has 16 amino acids. V shed 4 bases and J 3 bases; nucleotides not matched to a gene: 7. The V gene's germline CDR1 is SGDLS and CDR2 YYNGEE. For the CDR3, the DNA is TGTGCCAGCAGCCGAGCGGGAGGGCCCTACTACAATGAGCAGTTCTTC. The encoded protein is CASSRAGGPYYNEQFF.

V gene TRBV6-4 combines with J gene TRBJ2-2; possible D gene TRBD2, 5 bases. This CDR3 is built from 15 residues. Trimming took 3 bases from V and 4 from J, leaving 12 bases between them. Germline V CDR1 and CDR2: MRHNA, SNTAGT. The chain's CDR3 is CASSDRGLGTGELFF. CDR3 nucleotide sequence: TGTGCCAGCAGTGATCGGGGTCTCGGCACCGGGGAGCTGTTTTTT.

This sequence joins TRBV6-1 and TRBJ2-5; no clear D gene. Germline V CDR1 and CDR2: MNHNS, SASEGT. CDR3 size: 13 residues. V dropped 6 bases and J dropped 5 bases, with 13 bases sitting between them. CDR3 DNA sequence: TGTGCCAGCAGCGACGGCACCCGGGAGACCCAGTACTTC. It codes for CASSDGTRETQYF.

This clone was seen only once. V usage is TRBV6-5 and J usage is TRBJ1-1, with D perhaps TRBD1 (5 bases). The CDR3 runs 13 residues. CDR1 is MNHEY, CDR2 SVGAGI, per germline. V gave up 8 bases and J gave up 4 bases, with 14 bases separating them. DNA for the CDR3: TGTGCCAGCGGGCAAAGGGGTAGCACTGAAGCTTTCTTT. Translating gives CASGQRGSTEAFF.

J is TRBJ2-1 and V is TRBV11-2, with TRBD2 identical over 7 bases. Germline lookup yields CDR1 SGHAT and CDR2 FQNNGV. The CDR3 contains 15 residues. V shed 1 base, J shed 2 bases, and the junction held 2 bases outside the gene matches. The CDR3 loop is CASSLVAGAYNEQFF. Written as DNA, the CDR3 is TGTGCCAGCAGCTTAGTTGCGGGAGCCTACAATGAGCAGTTCTTC.

This clone was found once. A junction end diverges from the germline sequence, so it may reflect a read error. The chain has TRBV5-4 and TRBJ2-7; D is unresolved. Looked up from germline, CDR1 is SGHNT and CDR2 is YYREEE (reference sequence). The CDR3 runs 13 residues. The CDR3 DNA follows: TGTGTCAGCAGCTTCGACGTCTCCTACGAGCAGTACTTC. Translation: CVSSFDVSYEQYF.

This sequence joins TRBV5-1 and TRBJ1-1; D is perhaps TRBD1 (5 bases). Germline assignment: CDR1 SGHRS and CDR2 YFSETQ. The CDR3 length is 15 residues. V dropped 2 bases and J dropped 1 base, with 12 bases sitting between them. The CDR3 loop reads CASSFDGDQNTEAFF. The CDR3 region has the DNA TGCGCCAGCAGCTTTGACGGGGACCAGAACACTGAAGCTTTCTTT.

The chain carries TRBV2 and TRBJ2-2; D gene ambiguous. There are 14 residues in the CDR3. Trimming cost V 0 bases and J 7 bases, with 9 bases left between them. Germline V gene sequence: CDR1 SNHLY, CDR2 FYNNEI. The CDR3 nucleotides are TGTGCCAGCAGTGAAGCGCTTTCTCGCGGGGAGCTGTTTTTT. Translated: CASSEALSRGELFF.

The V gene is TRBV7-9, the J gene TRBJ1-2, with D perhaps matching TRBD1 (6 bases). V was trimmed by 5 bases and J by 7 bases, leaving 20 bases between them. Germline CDR1 reads SEHNR; CDR2 reads FQNEAQ (reference sequence). This CDR3 has 15 amino acids. Here the CDR3 reads CASSPNTGFGSGYTF. In DNA form, the CDR3 reads TGTGCCAGCAGCCCTAACACAGGGTTCGGGAGTGGCTACACCTTC.

The chain employs TRBV10-3 and TRBJ2-7, with 11 bases matching TRBD2. Germline V gene sequence: CDR1 ENHRY, CDR2 SYGVKD. This CDR3 comprises 14 residues. The J segment lost 3 bases and the V segment lost 6 bases, leaving 4 bases of the junction unmatched. CDR3 region: CAISPGLAVYEQYF. CDR3 nucleotide sequence: TGTGCCATCAGCCCGGGACTAGCGGTCTACGAGCAGTACTTC.

The V and J genes are TRBV5-6 and TRBJ2-1; D not resolved. The CDR3 extends over 15 amino acids. Germline V gene data show CDR1 as SGHDT and CDR2 as YYEEEE. Trimming shortened V by 4 bases and J by 0 bases, and 11 bases separated the two germline ends. In DNA form, the CDR3 reads TGTGCCAGCAGCGATAGGAAGAGCTCCTACAATGAGCAGTTCTTC. Encoded protein: CASSDRKSSYNEQFF.

This clone has just a few counts. This sequence joins TRBV9 and TRBJ1-1; D unresolved. This CDR3 has 11 amino acids. CDR1 SGDLS and CDR2 YYNGEE come from the germline V gene. Trimming shortened V by 7 bases and J by 1 base, and 5 bases separated the two germline ends. Here the CDR3 DNA reads TGTGCCAGCGCTTCGAACACTGAAGCTTTCTTT. Translating gives CASASNTEAFF.

This sequence joins TRBV18 and TRBJ2-1; TRBD1 is a possible D gene (5 bases). Germline assignment: CDR1 KGHSH and CDR2 LQKENI. The CDR3 covers 14 residues. Trimming removed 6 bases at V and 0 bases at J, with 9 bases between. CDR3 in DNA: TGTGCCAGCTCGTCAGACAGCTCCTACAATGAGCAGTTCTTC. As protein: CASSSDSSYNEQFF.

V gene TRBV4-1 combines with J gene TRBJ1-4; D not resolved. The CDR3 has 16 amino acids. Deletions cut 2 bases from V and 6 bases from J, with 16 bases between. CDR1 is MGHRA, CDR2 YSYEKL, per germline. CDR3 sequence (DNA): TGCGCCAGCAGCCAAAGGGTAGGCATCCGAGATGAAAAACTGTTTTTT. Protein sequence: CASSQRVGIRDEKLFF.

The CDR3 DNA reads as TGTGCCAGCAGTCAACCGATTGCTCGACAGGGGGCAAAGGGAACTGAAGCTTTCTTT. It codes for CASSQPIARQGAKGTEAFF. The rearrangement links TRBV21-1 to TRBJ1-1; TRBD1, the table's D call, was not compared with the DNA. TRBV21-1 is termed a pseudogene. The CDR3 is 19 amino acids.

The chain recombines TRBV5-6 with TRBJ2-2; D is ambiguous. Deletions cut 1 base from V and 7 bases from J, with 11 bases between. The CDR3 is made up of 14 amino acids. CDR1 and CDR2 (germline): SGHDT, YYEEEE. CDR3 amino acids: CASSLPGLGGELFF. The CDR3 DNA reads as TGTGCCAGCAGCTTGCCGGGCCTGGGCGGGGAGCTGTTTTTT.

The chain links TRBV7-2 to TRBJ2-2; 10 nucleotides match TRBD2. Trimming cost V 0 bases and J 7 bases; bases outside gene matches: 11. Germline-derived CDR1 and CDR2 are SGHTA and FQGNSA. This CDR3 comprises 18 residues. The CDR3 DNA sequence: TGTGCCAGCAGCTTAGCGAGGCTAGCGGGAGTTGGTGGCGGGGAGCTGTTTTTT. It translates to CASSLARLAGVGGGELFF.